These T cell receptor beta chains were read from a single sample in a study of blood T cells in healthy people across ages. A single record per CDR3 protein comes from TCRdb applying MiXCR to the 5' RACE reads. Of roughly 700,000 distinct CDR3 sequences listed, 32% are singletons. The sample taken for sequencing was blood. The receptor source for this set is a woman of 80 years or more in good health. The CDR3 runs from the conserved cysteine through the conserved F or W. D genes are given only for firm matches. The size entry is marked missing in some rows and otherwise reads once, few, many or a size class.

TRBV30,-,TRBJ2-1,many,CAWSQDYNEQFF,TGTGCCTGGAGCCAGGACTACAATGAGCAGTTCTTC
TRBV5-6,-,TRBJ1-4,many,CASSLRGWNEKLFF,TGTGCCAGCAGCTTGAGAGGGTGGAACGAAAAACTGTTTTTT
TRBV2,-,TRBJ1-4,-,CAGSERRYKPNEKLFF,TGTGCCGGCAGTGAAAGGAGATATAAACCTAATGAAAAACTGTTTTTT
TRBV19,-,TRBJ2-1,few,CASSIPTPYNEQFF,TGTGCCAGTAGTATCCCAACCCCCTACAATGAGCAGTTCTTC
TRBV6-1,-,TRBJ2-3,many,CASDYLVAGTQYF,TGTGCCAGCGACTACCTGGTAGCTGGTACGCAGTATTTT
TRBV6-5,TRBD2,TRBJ2-7,many,CASSYQRLTSGNSYEQYF,TGTGCCAGCAGTTACCAAAGATTGACTAGCGGGAACTCCTACGAGCAGTACTTC
TRBV9,-,TRBJ2-1,many,CASSVATRLHNEQFF,TGTGCCAGCAGCGTAGCTACTCGGCTTCATAATGAGCAGTTCTTC
TRBV7-2,-,TRBJ1-2,many,CASSAEVTYGYTF,TGTGCCAGCAGCGCCGAGGTGACCTATGGCTACACCTTC
TRBV9,-,TRBJ2-7,-,CASSVASSYSYEQYF,TGTGCCAGCAGCGTAGCCAGTTCCTACTCCTACGAGCAGTACTTC
TRBV12-3/TRBV12-4,TRBD1,TRBJ2-5,many,CASSFQDRGRETQYF,TGTGCCAGCAGTTTCCAGGACAGGGGACGCGAGACCCAGTACTTC
TRBV12-3/TRBV12-4,-,TRBJ2-3,once,CASSLRLGSADTQYF,TGTGCCAGCAGTTTGCGGCTGGGGAGCGCAGATACGCAGTATTTT
TRBV20-1,TRBD1,TRBJ1-2,many,CSAREPGQAYGYTF,TGCAGTGCTAGAGAACCGGGACAGGCCTATGGCTACACCTTC
TRBV7-9,-,TRBJ2-3,-,CASSPVGDTQYF,TGTGCCAGCAGCCCGGTAGGGGATACGCAGTATTTT
TRBV7-6,TRBD1,TRBJ2-3,many,CASSLIRDSLSTDTQYF,TGTGCCAGCAGCTTAATTAGGGACAGCCTTAGCACAGATACGCAGTATTTT
TRBV9,-,TRBJ2-2,many,CASSVTGNTGELFF,TGTGCCAGCAGCGTAACAGGGAACACCGGGGAGCTGTTTTTT
TRBV7-9,TRBD1,TRBJ1-5,-,CASSKGGTGIGQPQHF,TGTGCCAGCAGCAAAGGGGGGACAGGGATAGGGCAGCCCCAGCATTTT
TRBV3-1,-,TRBJ1-1,-,CASSQEPTGPNTEAFF,TGTGCCAGCAGCCAAGAACCCACAGGGCCGAACACTGAAGCTTTCTTT
TRBV7-9,-,TRBJ1-1,many,CASSLGKAFF,TGTGCCAGCAGCTTGGGAAAAGCTTTCTTT
TRBV7-2,-,TRBJ2-1,-,CASRHSYEQFF,TGTGCCAGCAGGCATTCCTACGAGCAGTTCTTC
TRBV4-3,TRBD1,TRBJ2-1,-,CASSQDRGTGGNEQFF,TGCGCCAGCAGCCAAGATCGAGGGACAGGGGGCAATGAGCAGTTCTTC
TRBV27,-,TRBJ2-7,many,CVTSDRGGYEQYF,TGTGTTACGTCTGACAGGGGAGGGTACGAGCAGTACTTC
TRBV7-9,-,TRBJ1-5,-,CASSFGASGVGGGNQPQHF,TGTGCCAGCAGCTTCGGAGCCTCAGGGGTGGGTGGAGGCAATCAGCCCCAGCATTTT